This T cell receptor (beta chain) was sequenced during a study of cytomegalovirus exposure and HLA in healthy donors. PCR used 60 Vbeta primers and 13 Jbeta primers. Original processing notes: Later, about 80 million unique TCR beta chains were counted in an analysis, and roughly 11 million of them were shared. Some clones are missing from TCRdb's copy, which holds only in-frame ones; the method was immunoSEQ multiplex PCR. V and J calls and clone size come straight from that table; D and trimming were deduced from the DNA. The sample has about 87,000 clones, about four fifths seen once. This clonotype was obtained from a woman aged 35 to 49 in good health and CMV-seronegative. The sample comprised PBMCs.

This chain's CDR3 is CASSATSGGAYEQYF. The CDR3, as DNA: TGTGCCAGCAGTGCGACTAGCGGGGGGGCCTACGAGCAGTACTTC. J is TRBJ2-7 and V is TRBV6-4, with 14 nucleotides matching TRBD2. From germline, CDR1 is MRHNA and CDR2 SNTAGT. The V gene end was trimmed by 4 bases and the J gene end by 2 bases; junction bases not matched to a gene: 1. CDR3 length: 15 amino acids.